In its sample, the clone carrying this T cell receptor (beta chain) was seen many times. Its antigen is as yet unknown. Regions amplified from RNA transcripts were the TCR beta CDR3 regions. An initial round of RT-PCR targeting the TCR CDR3 relied on the HTBI primer set. TCRdb recomputed calls from the multiplex PCR reads with MiXCR, one row per CDR3 protein. Found here are about 300,000 distinct CDR3 sequences, around 25% of them singletons; the top ten hold roughly a quarter. The data belong to a study of T cells in Graves' hyperthyroidism and ophthalmopathy. V lost 4 bases and J 5 bases, leaving 11 bases between the germline ends. Germline CDR1 and CDR2: SQVTM and ANQGSEA. The CDR3 length is 12 residues. Overall study results and limits: Blood also showed most of the thyroid clonotypes that were expanded above 0.001. A model built on 13 V-J features separated ophthalmopathy from stable hyperthyroidism.

The V gene is TRBV29-1, the J gene TRBJ2-5; D gene unclear. The clonotype was recovered from a man aged 40-49 years with Graves' hyperthyroidism that later progressed to Graves' ophthalmopathy. The sequenced sample was blood. This CDR3 is CSVVALGETQYF. CDR3 DNA: TGCAGCGTTGTTGCATTGGGGGAGACCCAGTACTTC.